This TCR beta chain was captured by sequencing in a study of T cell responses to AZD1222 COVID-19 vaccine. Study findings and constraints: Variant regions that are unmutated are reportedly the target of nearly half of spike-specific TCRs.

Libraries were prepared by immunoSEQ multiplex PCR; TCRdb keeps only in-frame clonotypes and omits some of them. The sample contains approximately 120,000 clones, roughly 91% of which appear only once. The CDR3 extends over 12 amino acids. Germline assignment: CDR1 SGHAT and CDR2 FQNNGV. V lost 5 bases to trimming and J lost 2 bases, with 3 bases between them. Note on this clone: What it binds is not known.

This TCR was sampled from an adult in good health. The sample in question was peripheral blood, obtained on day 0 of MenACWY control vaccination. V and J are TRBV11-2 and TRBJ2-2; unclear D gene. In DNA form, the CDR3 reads TGTGCCAGCAGCGGCAACACCGGGGAGCTGTTTTTT. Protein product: CASSGNTGELFF.